What follows are 9 T cell receptor beta chains derived from one specimen sequenced in a study of blood T cell repertoires in COVID-19. The table came from immunoSEQ multiplex PCR; TCRdb's copy has only in-frame clones and leaves some out. Here the sample spans fewer than 300,000 clones, 87% being singletons. Sequencing input: peripheral blood. The source is a woman between 50 and 59 years old with acute or convalescent COVID-19.

The V call is TRBV11-2, the J call TRBJ2-7; D is possibly TRBD1 (6 bases). V shed 0 bases and J shed 3 bases, with 6 bases lying between them. The length of the CDR3 is 13 residues. Germline lookup yields CDR1 SGHAT and CDR2 FQNNGV. CDR3 region: CASSLEQGYEQYF. The DNA of the CDR3 is TGTGCCAGCAGCTTAGAACAGGGCTACGAGCAGTACTTC.

The V call is TRBV7-8, the J call TRBJ1-2, with 7 bases matching TRBD1. V dropped 1 base and J dropped 8; count of bases not matched to a gene: 1. CDR3 size: 12 residues. Looked up from germline, CDR1 is SGHVS and CDR2 is FQNEAQ. CDR3 sequence (DNA): TGTGCCAGCAGCTTAGACAGGGGAGGCTACACCTTC. This sequence encodes CASSLDRGGYTF.

The chain employs TRBV2 and TRBJ1-5, with 10 bases matching TRBD1. The CDR3 extends over 17 amino acids. Germline V lookup: CDR1 SNHLY, CDR2 FYNNEI. The V and J ends lost 4 bases and 0 bases, in that order; junction bases with no gene match: 6. CDR3 coding DNA: TGTGCCAGCAGTGTTGGGGACAGGGGCTATAGCAATCAGCCCCAGCATTTT. Translated: CASSVGDRGYSNQPQHF. The whole variable domain, remainder taken from reference TRBV2 and TRBJ1-5, is EPEVTQTPSHQVTQMGQEVILRCVPISNHLYFYWYRQILGQKVEFLVSFYNNEISEKSEIFDDQFSVERPDGSNFTLKIRSTKLEDSAMYFCASSVGDRGYSNQPQHFGDGTRLSIL.

The chain recombines TRBV9 with TRBJ2-1; 14 bases agree with TRBD2. CDR1 is SGDLS, CDR2 YYNGEE, per germline. V dropped 0 bases and J dropped 1; count of bases not matched to a gene: 9. This CDR3 is built from 20 residues. In DNA, the CDR3 is TGTGCCAGCAGCGTAGCTCCCGGGACTAGCGGGAGTGTTTCCTACAATGAGCAGTTCTTC. Residues: CASSVAPGTSGSVSYNEQFF. The full variable domain, in which reference TRBV9 and TRBJ2-1 provide the parts outside the CDR3, is DSGVTQTPKHLITATGQRVTLRCSPRSGDLSVYWYQQSLDQGLQFLIQYYNGEERAKGNILERFSAQQFPDLHSELNLSSLELGDSALYFCASSVAPGTSGSVSYNEQFFGPGTRLTVL.

The gene calls are TRBV5-1 and TRBJ1-4, with 7 bases that match TRBD1. The V gene end was trimmed by 0 bases and the J gene end by 1 base; junction bases not matched to a gene: 6. The CDR3 consists of 17 residues. Germline-derived CDR1 and CDR2 are SGHRS and YFSETQ. CDR3 region: CASSLATGAQTNEKLFF. Written as DNA, the CDR3 is TGCGCCAGCAGCTTGGCAACAGGGGCCCAAACTAATGAAAAACTGTTTTTT.

The rearrangement uses TRBV29-1 and TRBJ2-7; D perhaps matches TRBD1 (6 bases). V was pared by 3 bases and J by 2 bases, with 14 bases between. The germline V gene encodes CDR1 SQVTM and CDR2 ANQGSEA. This CDR3 is 14 amino acids long. The chain's CDR3 is CSVDMGHQPYEQYF. CDR3 DNA sequence: TGCAGCGTTGATATGGGACACCAACCCTACGAGCAGTACTTC.

The chain employs TRBV7-9 and TRBJ2-1, with D possibly TRBD2 on 6 matching bases. This CDR3 is built from 13 residues. V was trimmed by 5 bases and J by 5 bases, leaving 10 bases between them. Germline CDR1 is SEHNR and CDR2 is FQNEAQ (reference sequence). The CDR3 sequence: CASSGDFHNEQFF. The CDR3 DNA follows: TGTGCCAGCAGCGGGGACTTCCACAATGAGCAGTTCTTC.

This chain links TRBV27 with TRBJ1-4; 7 bases align to TRBD1. The CDR3 covers 16 residues. V trimming: 5 bases; J trimming: 3 bases; junction bases outside the gene matches: 9. In germline, CDR1 is MNHEY, CDR2 SMNVEV (reference sequence). The CDR3 DNA is TGTGCCAGCAGTCCCTTCGACAGGGTCGCTAATGAAAAACTGTTTTTT. This encodes CASSPFDRVANEKLFF.

This clone appeared once. The chain uses TRBV29-1 and TRBJ2-3, with D perhaps TRBD2 (5 bases). This CDR3 comprises 17 residues. V was cut by 6 bases and J by 0 bases, with 22 bases left in between. CDR1 and CDR2 from the germline V gene are SQVTM and ANQGSEA. The CDR3, as DNA: TGCAGCGTAGCAAACTCGGCGGGCTTTTCTAGCACAGATACGCAGTATTTT. Its translation: CSVANSAGFSSTDTQYF.